Presented here are 4 T cell receptor beta chains from one specimen sequenced in a study of tumor-infiltrating lymphocytes in primary liver carcinoma. Bulk tissue was left unsorted, and RNA and DNA were co-extracted from about 19-30 mg of it. Using a constant-region primer together with ProtoScript II reverse transcriptase, TCR beta cDNA was made from around 500 ng of total RNA. ARM-PCR, slightly modified, supplied the TCR beta libraries through three nested multiplex PCR rounds. Two initial PCR rounds of about 11 cycles each paired TRBV1-TRBV30 forward primers with a C-beta reverse primer. TCRdb independently ran MiXCR on the multiplex PCR reads; one entry per CDR3 protein. The data show over 95,000 distinct CDR3 sequences, 69% seen once. Specimen: liver tumor tissue from sampling region 5. Regarding subset: tumor region T5, tumor centre. These receptors all come from a woman between 55 and 75 years old with primary liver carcinoma and hepatitis B virus infection.

For this clonotype: A much larger clone sits a single nucleotide away, making a read error possible. The chain's CDR3 is CASSGGQGNKNEQFF. CDR3 coding DNA: TGCGCCAGCAGCGGGGGACAGGGGAATAAAAATGAGCAGTTCTTC. The rearrangement joins TRBV5-1 to TRBJ2-1; 10 bases fit TRBD1. The germline V gene encodes CDR1 SGHRS and CDR2 YFSETQ. CDR3 size: 15 residues. The V gene end was trimmed by 4 bases and the J gene end by 7 bases; junction bases not matched to a gene: 8.

Notes on this clonotype: The CDR3 does not close with the conserved phenylalanine or tryptophan, likely indicating a read error. The rearrangement links TRBV6-5 to TRBJ2-7; a weak D match, TRBD1 (6 bases). Germline CDR1 and CDR2: MNHEY and SVGAGI. This CDR3 is 12 amino acids long. V was pared by 7 bases and J by 4 bases, with 11 bases between. CDR3 nucleotides: TGTGCCAGCACTTCCAGGGGTTACGAGCAGTACCCC. It specifies CASTSRGYEQYP.

The V call is TRBV4-2, the J call TRBJ2-1, with D perhaps TRBD2 (6 bases). The CDR3 extends over 16 amino acids. Trimming took 0 bases from V and 10 from J, leaving 19 bases between them. In germline, CDR1 is LGHNA, CDR2 YNFKEQ. The CDR3 protein is CASSQDVGGGGKEQFF. CDR3 DNA: TGTGCCAGCAGCCAAGACGTGGGAGGAGGAGGCAAGGAGCAGTTCTTC.

In the case of this clonotype: Being one base from a much bigger clone, this may be a read error. This sequence joins TRBV7-8 and TRBJ2-5; 10 bases are shared with TRBD2. The CDR3 sequence is 15 residues long. Germline values: CDR1 SGHVS, CDR2 FQNEAQ. The CDR3 bases are TGTGCCACCAGCCGAGGGGGACTAGCGCAAGAGACCCAGTACTTC. Residues: CATSRGGLAQETQYF.